A single sample is the source of the 31 T cell receptor beta chains below, sequenced in a study of radiotherapy plus CTLA-4 blockade in lung cancer (dated by TCRdb to 2017 to 2018). The method was the immunoSEQ multiplex PCR assay. As stored in TCRdb, this immuneACCESS dataset retains in-frame rearrangements with V and J assigned. A fraction of the clones does not appear; measured against another copy, unresolved V genes explain less than half of the discrepancy, and the remainder lacks a known reason. The sample table shows about 76,000 clones, and under 85% are seen once. The ten most abundant clones make up 0.79% of the sample. The input for sequencing was peripheral blood, taken from a patient treated with radiotherapy plus ipilimumab. The receptors come from a human donor with non-small cell lung cancer who had stable disease on radiotherapy plus ipilimumab.

CDR3 in DNA: TGCAGCGTGTTCCTAGCGGGACGCACAGATACGCAGTATTTT. Protein sequence: CSVFLAGRTDTQYF. V usage is TRBV29-1 and J usage is TRBJ2-3; 9 bases agree with TRBD2. This CDR3 region has 14 residues. Germline V CDR1 and CDR2: SQVTM, ANQGSEA. Trimming removed 6 bases from V and 1 base from J; junction bases left unmatched: 5.

The chain carries TRBV7-9 and TRBJ2-2, with 8 positions matching TRBD2. Germline CDR1 SEHNR, CDR2 FQNEAQ (reference sequence). V lost 3 bases and J lost 7; bases outside the gene matches: 4. The CDR3 has 14 residues. CDR3 nucleotides: TGTGCCAGCAGCTTGAGAGCGGGAGTCGGGGAGCTGTTTTTT. It is translated as CASSLRAGVGELFF. Full variable domain (rest looked up from reference TRBV7-9 and TRBJ2-2): DTGVSQNPRHKITKRGQNVTFRCDPISEHNRLYWYRQTLGQGPEFLTYFQNEAQLEKSRLLSDRFSAERPKGSFSTLEIQRTEQGDSAMYLCASSLRAGVGELFFGEGSRLTVL.

The CDR3 is CASSSSAGLMNTEAFF. CDR3 bases: TGTGCCAGCAGCTCGTCAGCGGGACTTATGAACACTGAAGCTTTCTTT. The chain couples TRBV7-6 to TRBJ1-1, with TRBD1 as a possible D gene (5 bases). The germline V and J ends were trimmed by 4 bases and 0 bases, with 15 bases remaining between them. Germline lookup yields CDR1 SGHVS and CDR2 FNYEAQ. The CDR3 sequence is 16 residues long.

J is TRBJ1-2 and V is TRBV4-2; the D is unclear. This CDR3 spans 15 amino acids. Germline assignment: CDR1 LGHNA and CDR2 YNFKEQ. Trimming stripped 0 bases from V and 2 bases from J, with 10 bases between. CDR3 amino acids: CASSQETTENYGYTF. In nucleotides, the CDR3 is TGTGCCAGCAGCCAAGAAACCACTGAGAACTATGGCTACACCTTC.

The chain employs TRBV6-1 and TRBJ2-7; D perhaps matches TRBD1 (5 bases). Germline assignment: CDR1 MNHNS and CDR2 SASEGT. This CDR3 has 12 residues. Deletions cut 3 bases from V and 3 bases from J, with 6 bases between. CDR3 loop: CASSDRDYEQYF. As DNA, the CDR3 is TGTGCCAGCAGTGACAGGGACTACGAGCAGTACTTC.

This clone was detected only a few times. The chain joins TRBV28 to TRBJ2-7; a possible D gene is TRBD1 (5 bases). This CDR3 comprises 12 residues. V lost 6 bases, J lost 2 bases, and 8 bases lay in between. Germline CDR1 reads MDHEN; CDR2 reads SYDVKM. CDR3 DNA sequence: TGTGCCAGCAGACAGGCGACCTACGAGCAGTACTTC. Protein product: CASRQATYEQYF.

This sequence joins TRBV7-2 and TRBJ1-1; a weak D match, TRBD1 (5 bases). The CDR3 consists of 16 residues. Germline V CDR1 and CDR2: SGHTA, FQGNSA. Trimming removed 3 bases from V and 1 base from J, with 15 bases in between. CDR3 loop: CASSFGSGASNTEAFF. CDR3 coding DNA: TGTGCCAGCAGCTTTGGTTCCGGGGCTTCGAACACTGAAGCTTTCTTT.

The chain recombines TRBV6-5 with TRBJ2-7, with D unclear. Germline V gene sequence: CDR1 MNHEY, CDR2 SVGAGI. The CDR3 is 15 residues long. Trimming stripped 4 bases from V and 0 bases from J, with 13 bases between. The CDR3 sequence: CASSSTTDSSYEQYF. The CDR3 DNA reads TGTGCCAGCAGTTCCACGACCGATAGCTCCTACGAGCAGTACTTC.

The chain recombines TRBV6-1 with TRBJ1-1, with a weak D call TRBD1 (6 bases). The CDR3 has 12 residues. CDR1 is MNHNS, CDR2 SASEGT, per germline. The V end lost 6 bases, the J end lost 4 bases, and 9 bases lay between the germline ends. In nucleotides, the CDR3 is TGTGCCAGCAGCAGGGGCGTCACTGAAGCTTTCTTT. It is translated as CASSRGVTEAFF.

The chain couples TRBV28 to TRBJ2-3; tentatively, D is TRBD1 or TRBD2 (6 bases each). The germline CDR1 and CDR2 sequences are MDHEN and SYDVKM. The CDR3 is made up of 15 amino acids. V shed 4 bases and J shed 1 base, with 12 bases lying between them. This CDR3 is CASSWRGEGTDTQYF. The CDR3, as DNA: TGTGCCAGCAGTTGGAGGGGGGAGGGCACAGATACGCAGTATTTT.

The chain is built from TRBV5-1 and TRBJ1-2, with TRBD1 matching 8 bases. The germline V gene has CDR1 SGHRS and CDR2 YFSETQ. CDR3 size: 17 residues. Losses at the gene ends were 3 bases for V and 8 bases for J; bases not matched to a gene: 18. This CDR3 is CASSSGNQGASRLGYTF. The CDR3 coding sequence is TGCGCCAGCAGCTCGGGAAACCAGGGGGCGAGTCGCCTAGGCTACACCTTC. The entire variable domain, with the rest obtained from reference TRBV5-1 and TRBJ1-2, is as follows: KAGVTQTPRYLIKTRGQQVTLSCSPISGHRSVSWYQQTPGQGLQFLFEYFSETQRNKGNFPGRFSGRQFSNSRSEMNVSTLELGDSALYLCASSSGNQGASRLGYTFGSGTRLTVV.

The rearrangement joins TRBV10-2 to TRBJ2-1, with D possibly being TRBD2 (6 bases). This CDR3 is built from 13 residues. Trimming took off 8 bases at V and 5 bases at J, with 13 bases between the two ends. Per the germline V gene, CDR1 is WSHSY and CDR2 is SAAADI. CDR3 amino acids: CASGDFGNNEQFF. CDR3 in DNA: TGCGCCAGCGGGGACTTCGGGAACAATGAGCAGTTCTTC.

This rearrangement joins TRBV5-3 to TRBJ2-7, with D perhaps TRBD2 (5 bases). TRBV5-3 is marked as an open reading frame, function uncertain. The CDR3 runs 16 residues. The V gene lost 3 bases and the J gene lost 0 bases, with 16 bases spanning the gap. The CDR3 DNA follows: TGTGCCAGAAGCTCCCCGGGGAGTCTAAGCTCCTACGAGCAGTACTTC. Residues: CARSSPGSLSSYEQYF.

This chain uses TRBV18 with TRBJ2-3, with 13 bases aligning to TRBD2. V lost 5 bases and J lost 2; bases outside the gene matches: 4. Germline CDR1 and CDR2: KGHSH and LQKENI. The CDR3 contains 16 residues. The CDR3 loop reads CASSSTSGGATDTQYF. CDR3 in DNA: TGTGCCAGCTCATCCACTAGCGGGGGGGCCACAGATACGCAGTATTTT.

The chain recombines TRBV7-9 with TRBJ1-6; 9 bases agree with TRBD1. V lost 5 bases and J lost 7; bases outside the gene matches: 6. Germline values: CDR1 SEHNR, CDR2 FQNEAQ (reference sequence). CDR3 length: 15 amino acids. The CDR3 nucleotides are TGTGCCAGCAGCGGACCCGGGACAGGGAATTCACCCCTCCACTTT. Protein product: CASSGPGTGNSPLHF.

The table lists this clone with a count of one. The chain has TRBV6-1 and TRBJ2-3; 12 nucleotides agree with TRBD2. This CDR3 region has 15 residues. V gave up 7 bases and J gave up 2 bases; unmatched junction bases: 4. Germline CDR1 and CDR2: MNHNS and SASEGT. The CDR3 DNA follows: TGTGCCAGCACCCGGACTAGCGGGAACACAGATACGCAGTATTTT. It translates to CASTRTSGNTDTQYF.

V usage is TRBV28 and J usage is TRBJ1-2; weak D call: TRBD1 (5 bases). Germline V lookup: CDR1 MDHEN, CDR2 SYDVKM. V lost 7 bases, J lost 2 bases, and 11 bases lay in between. CDR3 length: 13 amino acids. The CDR3 here is CASISGSNYGYTF. As DNA, the CDR3 is TGTGCCAGCATTTCAGGGTCGAACTATGGCTACACCTTC.

This clone was seen only a few times. The CDR3 DNA follows: TGTGCCAGCAGCCCTGGACTAGCGGGGCCAGATACGCAGTATTTT. Protein sequence: CASSPGLAGPDTQYF. The V gene is TRBV6-5, the J gene TRBJ2-3, with 12 bases fitting TRBD2. This CDR3 comprises 15 residues. Germline V gene data show CDR1 as MNHEY and CDR2 as SVGAGI. V was clipped by 6 bases and J by 4 bases; unmatched bases: 5.

The J gene is TRBJ2-7, the V gene TRBV11-2; no clear D gene. Germline V gene lookup returns CDR1 SGHAT and CDR2 FQNNGV. V lost 5 bases, J lost 0 bases, and 14 bases lay in between. CDR3 length: 15 residues. CDR3 residues: CASSPFKTGSYEQYF. CDR3 DNA sequence: TGTGCCAGCAGCCCGTTTAAAACCGGCTCCTACGAGCAGTACTTC.

The chain is built from TRBV5-6 and TRBJ1-2; 9 nucleotides agree with TRBD1. With 0 bases clipped from V and 4 bases from J, the junction kept 4 bases outside the gene matches. The CDR3 is 15 residues long. Germline CDR1 is SGHDT and CDR2 is YYEEEE. CDR3 loop: CASSLGQGVSYGYTF. The CDR3 DNA reads as TGTGCCAGCAGCTTGGGACAGGGGGTGTCCTATGGCTACACCTTC.

The chain recombines TRBV18 with TRBJ2-1; the match to TRBD2 covers 9 bases. Trimming at V came to 3 bases and at J to 10 bases, leaving 7 bases not matched to a gene. This CDR3 has 14 amino acids. CDR1 KGHSH and CDR2 LQKENI come from the germline V gene. The chain's CDR3 is CASSPGLARGEQFF. Here the CDR3 DNA reads TGTGCCAGCTCACCGGGACTAGCACGAGGGGAGCAGTTCTTC. Together with reference TRBV18 and TRBJ2-1, the CDR3 gives the full variable domain: NAGVMQNPRHLVRRRGQEARLRCSPMKGHSHVYWYRQLPEEGLKFMVYLQKENIIDESGMPKERFSAEFPKEGPSILRIQQVVRGDSAAYFCASSPGLARGEQFFGPGTRLTVL.

This chain connects TRBV7-9 to TRBJ2-1; no reliable D call. This CDR3 is 11 amino acids long. Germline CDR1 and CDR2: SEHNR and FQNEAQ (reference sequence). Deletions cut 6 bases from V and 9 bases from J, with 9 bases between. The CDR3: CASSQTGEQFF. DNA for the CDR3: TGTGCCAGCAGTCAGACCGGTGAGCAGTTCTTC.

The V gene is TRBV2, the J gene TRBJ2-5; perhaps TRBD2 as D (6 bases). CDR3 length: 12 amino acids. Trimming left V 8 bases short and J 7 bases short, with 14 bases between. Per the germline V gene, CDR1 is SNHLY and CDR2 is FYNNEI. The CDR3 reads CASGRGPSTQYF. The CDR3 bases are TGTGCCAGCGGGCGGGGCCCTTCGACCCAGTACTTC.

A few counts support this clone. The junction does not match germline at one end; this may be a read error. The chain links TRBV6-1 to TRBJ1-1; D is possibly TRBD1 (6 bases). The length of the CDR3 is 13 residues. CDR1 is MNHNS and CDR2 is SASEGT in the germline V gene. The CDR3 DNA reads TGTGCCAGCAGTGAAGGATGGGACATGCCCCTTTTTTTT. It codes for CASSEGWDMPLFF.

This sequence joins TRBV12-2 and TRBJ2-2; the table's D call, TRBD2, was not checked against the DNA. TRBV12-2 is reported as a pseudogene. The CDR3 sequence is 18 residues long. CDR3 protein: CASRLALLAGNDTGELFF. The CDR3 bases are TGTGCAAGTCGCTTAGCGCTCCTAGCGGGGAACGACACCGGGGAGCTGTTTTTT.

This clone was observed a handful of times. This chain links TRBV7-8 with TRBJ2-7; 8 nucleotides agree with TRBD1. The CDR3 runs 14 residues. With 1 base clipped from V and 11 bases from J, the junction kept 10 bases outside the gene matches. The germline V gene has CDR1 SGHVS and CDR2 FQNEAQ. The CDR3, as DNA: TGTGCCAGCAGCTTAGACAGGTACGGGACAGGAAAGTACTTC. Amino acids: CASSLDRYGTGKYF.

The chain recombines TRBV7-9 with TRBJ1-4; possible D gene TRBD1, 5 bases. This CDR3 contains 15 residues. In germline, CDR1 is SEHNR, CDR2 FQNEAQ (reference sequence). V lost 5 bases, J lost 0 bases, and 10 bases lay in between. As DNA, the CDR3 is TGTGCCAGCAGCCCAGGGCCCCCAACTAATGAAAAACTGTTTTTT. Protein sequence: CASSPGPPTNEKLFF.

The chain has TRBV7-3 and TRBJ2-5, with 7 bases identical to TRBD1. The J call may be mistaken, given a closer DNA end match to TRBJ2-7. The CDR3 runs 13 residues. CDR1 and CDR2 from the germline V gene are SGHTA and FQGTGA. The CDR3 spells CASSLDRAAEQYF. The DNA for the CDR3 is TGTGCCAGCAGCTTAGACAGGGCGGCCGAGCAGTACTTC.

V is TRBV12-2 and J is TRBJ1-5. TRBV12-2 is shown as a pseudogene. The CDR3 spans 19 residues. CDR3 DNA: TGTGCAAGTCGCTTTAGGTCCTTTCGGGCCCCTGACGGCAATCAGCCCCAGCATTTT. Its translation is CASRFRSFRAPDGNQPQHF.

This chain connects TRBV2 to TRBJ2-1, with D unresolved. The germline V gene has CDR1 SNHLY and CDR2 FYNNEI. The CDR3 runs to 12 residues. Trimming pared 3 bases from V and 8 bases from J, leaving 8 bases between. DNA for the CDR3: TGTGCCAGCAGTGATACGTCTGATGAGCAGTTCTTC. Protein product: CASSDTSDEQFF. The full variable domain, with the rest looked up from reference TRBV2 and TRBJ2-1, is EPEVTQTPSHQVTQMGQEVILRCVPISNHLYFYWYRQILGQKVEFLVSFYNNEISEKSEIFDDQFSVERPDGSNFTLKIRSTKLEDSAMYFCASSDTSDEQFFGPGTRLTVL.

CDR3 coding DNA: TGTGCCAGCAGCTTATTCCAGGGCGGAAACTATGGCTACACCTTC. Its translation: CASSLFQGGNYGYTF. This chain uses TRBV7-9 with TRBJ1-2; D is possibly TRBD1 (5 bases). Trimming removed 2 bases from V and 2 bases from J, with 12 bases in between. This CDR3 region has 15 residues. From germline, CDR1 is SEHNR and CDR2 FQNEAQ (reference sequence).